The following is a T cell receptor (beta chain) sequence with its context. Its target is not known. Next came a second PCR, run for about 6 to 11 cycles, which used a sample-barcoded 5' primer along with a J-beta primer mix. Tags on each cDNA molecule came from a template-switch adaptor with 12 random nucleotides. TCRdb passed the 5' RACE reads through MiXCR, listing each CDR3 protein once. This sample has about 840,000 distinct CDR3 sequences, with 25% to 30% found just once. This CDR3 has 12 amino acids. Germline CDR1 is DFQATT and CDR2 is SNEGSKA (reference sequence). Germline trimming cut 3 bases from V and 5 bases from J; bases unmatched to any gene: 3. These data come from a study of blood T cells in healthy people across ages. Findings of the study overall: A greater number of naive CD4+ cells and higher diversity distinguished long-lived donors from aged donors.

These data are also associated with another study on T cells of mothers and their children. Per that paper: Mothers yielded over 8 million CDR3 reads, children about 3 million each.

Sequenced material: blood. The chain uses TRBV20-1 and TRBJ2-7; 8 positions agree with TRBD2. This receptor was obtained from a woman aged 40 to 55 in good health. CDR3 amino acids: CSASSGLDEQYF. CDR3 in DNA: TGCAGTGCTAGCTCGGGACTAGACGAGCAGTACTTC.